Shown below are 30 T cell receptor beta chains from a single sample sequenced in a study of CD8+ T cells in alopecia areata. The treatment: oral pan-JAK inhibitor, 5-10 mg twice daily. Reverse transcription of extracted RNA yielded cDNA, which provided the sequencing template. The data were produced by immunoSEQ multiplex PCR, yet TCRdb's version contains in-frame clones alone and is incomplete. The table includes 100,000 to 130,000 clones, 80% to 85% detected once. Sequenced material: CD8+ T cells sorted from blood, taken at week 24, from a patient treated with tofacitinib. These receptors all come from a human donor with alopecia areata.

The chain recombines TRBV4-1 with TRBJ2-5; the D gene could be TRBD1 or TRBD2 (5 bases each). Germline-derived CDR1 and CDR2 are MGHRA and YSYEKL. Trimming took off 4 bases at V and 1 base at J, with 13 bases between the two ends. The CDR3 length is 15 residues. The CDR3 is CASSPYGGSQETQYF. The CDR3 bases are TGCGCCAGCAGCCCCTATGGGGGATCCCAAGAGACCCAGTACTTC.

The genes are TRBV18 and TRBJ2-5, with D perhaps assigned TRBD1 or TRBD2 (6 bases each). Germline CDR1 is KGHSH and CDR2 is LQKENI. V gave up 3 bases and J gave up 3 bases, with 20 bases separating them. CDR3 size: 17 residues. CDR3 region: CASSPSQNRDWEETQYF. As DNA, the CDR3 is TGTGCCAGCTCACCGTCTCAGAACAGGGACTGGGAAGAGACCCAGTACTTC.

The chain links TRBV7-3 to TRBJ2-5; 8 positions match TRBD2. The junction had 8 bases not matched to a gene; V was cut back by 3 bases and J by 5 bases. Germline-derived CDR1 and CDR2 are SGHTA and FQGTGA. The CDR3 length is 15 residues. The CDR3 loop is CASSLGGGHGETQYF. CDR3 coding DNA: TGTGCCAGCAGCTTGGGCGGGGGGCACGGTGAGACCCAGTACTTC.

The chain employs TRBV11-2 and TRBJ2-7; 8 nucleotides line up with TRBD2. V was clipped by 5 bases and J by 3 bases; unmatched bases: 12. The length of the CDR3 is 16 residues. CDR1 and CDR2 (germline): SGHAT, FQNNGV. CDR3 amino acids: CASSPVGAGGYYEQYF. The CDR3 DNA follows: TGTGCCAGCAGCCCGGTTGGGGCGGGGGGCTACTACGAGCAGTACTTC.

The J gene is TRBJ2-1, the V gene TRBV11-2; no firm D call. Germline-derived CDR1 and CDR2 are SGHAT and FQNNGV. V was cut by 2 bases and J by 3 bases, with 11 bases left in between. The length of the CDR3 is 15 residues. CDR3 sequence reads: CASSLTKPLYNEQFF. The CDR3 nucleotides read TGTGCCAGCAGCTTAACAAAGCCCCTCTACAATGAGCAGTTCTTC. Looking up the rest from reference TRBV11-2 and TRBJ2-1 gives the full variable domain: EAGVAQSPRYKIIEKRQSVAFWCNPISGHATLYWYQQILGQGPKLLIQFQNNGVVDDSQLPKDRFSAERLKGVDSTLKIQPAKLEDSAVYLCASSLTKPLYNEQFFGPGTRLTVL.

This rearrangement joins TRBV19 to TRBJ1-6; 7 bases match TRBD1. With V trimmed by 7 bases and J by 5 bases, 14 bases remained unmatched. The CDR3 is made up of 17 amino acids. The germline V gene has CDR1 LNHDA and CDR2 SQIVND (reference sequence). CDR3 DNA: TGTGCCAGTAAAACGGACCGGACAGGCCGAGATAATTCACCCCTCCACTTT. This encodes CASKTDRTGRDNSPLHF.

CDR3 in amino acids: CASSSGLAGVLNTGELFF. CDR3 nucleotides: TGTGCCAGCAGCTCGGGACTAGCGGGGGTCTTGAACACCGGGGAGCTGTTTTTT. The V gene is TRBV7-2, the J gene TRBJ2-2; TRBD2 matches at 14 bases. The CDR3 consists of 18 residues. Losses at the gene ends were 4 bases for V and 1 base for J; bases not matched to a gene: 5. From germline, CDR1 is SGHTA and CDR2 FQGNSA.

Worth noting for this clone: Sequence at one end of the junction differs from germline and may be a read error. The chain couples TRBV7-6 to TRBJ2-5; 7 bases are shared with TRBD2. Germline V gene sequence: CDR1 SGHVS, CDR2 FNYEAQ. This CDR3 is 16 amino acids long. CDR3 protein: CASSLSRGGLQETQYF. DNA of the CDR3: TGTGCTAGCAGCTTATCCCGCGGGGGACTTCAAGAGACCCAGTACTTC.

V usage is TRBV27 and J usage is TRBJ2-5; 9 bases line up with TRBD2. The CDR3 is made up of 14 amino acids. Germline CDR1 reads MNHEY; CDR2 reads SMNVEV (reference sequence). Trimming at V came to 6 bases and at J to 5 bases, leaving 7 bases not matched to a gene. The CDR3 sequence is CASRQLAGEETQYF. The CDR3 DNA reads TGTGCCAGCAGACAACTAGCGGGTGAGGAGACCCAGTACTTC.

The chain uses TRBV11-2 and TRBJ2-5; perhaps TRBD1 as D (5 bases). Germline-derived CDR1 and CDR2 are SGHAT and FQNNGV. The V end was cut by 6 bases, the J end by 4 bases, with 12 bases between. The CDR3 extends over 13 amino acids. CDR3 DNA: TGTGCCAGCAGGGACACGCTTGGAGAGACCCAGTACTTC. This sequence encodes CASRDTLGETQYF. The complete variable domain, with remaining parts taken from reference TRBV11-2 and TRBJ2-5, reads EAGVAQSPRYKIIEKRQSVAFWCNPISGHATLYWYQQILGQGPKLLIQFQNNGVVDDSQLPKDRFSAERLKGVDSTLKIQPAKLEDSAVYLCASRDTLGETQYFGPGTRLLVL.

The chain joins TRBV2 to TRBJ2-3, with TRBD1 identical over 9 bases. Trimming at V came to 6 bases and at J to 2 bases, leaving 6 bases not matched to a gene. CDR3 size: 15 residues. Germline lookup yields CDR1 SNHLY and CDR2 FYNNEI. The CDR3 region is CASRVGTGITDTQYF. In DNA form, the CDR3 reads TGTGCCAGCAGGGTTGGGACAGGGATCACAGATACGCAGTATTTT. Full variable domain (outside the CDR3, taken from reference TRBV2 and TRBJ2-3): EPEVTQTPSHQVTQMGQEVILRCVPISNHLYFYWYRQILGQKVEFLVSFYNNEISEKSEIFDDQFSVERPDGSNFTLKIRSTKLEDSAMYFCASRVGTGITDTQYFGPGTRLTVL.

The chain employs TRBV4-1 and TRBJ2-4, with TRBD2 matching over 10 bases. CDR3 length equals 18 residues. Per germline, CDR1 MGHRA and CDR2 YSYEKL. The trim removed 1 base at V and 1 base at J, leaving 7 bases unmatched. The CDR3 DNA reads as TGCGCCAGCAGCCAAGCTAGCGGGGGTGGGGCGGCCAAAAACATTCAGTACTTC. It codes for CASSQASGGGAAKNIQYF.

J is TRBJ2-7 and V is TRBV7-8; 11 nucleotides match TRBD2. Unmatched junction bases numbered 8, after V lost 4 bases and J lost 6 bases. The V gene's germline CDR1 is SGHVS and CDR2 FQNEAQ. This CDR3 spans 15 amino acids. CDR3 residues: CASSSSGGPSTEQYF. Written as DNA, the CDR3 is TGTGCCAGCAGCTCTAGCGGGGGGCCCTCTACCGAGCAGTACTTC.

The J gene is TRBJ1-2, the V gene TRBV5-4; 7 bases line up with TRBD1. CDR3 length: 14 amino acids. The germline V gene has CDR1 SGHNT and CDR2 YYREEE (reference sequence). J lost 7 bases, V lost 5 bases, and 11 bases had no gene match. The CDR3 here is CASSSTGQRGGYTF. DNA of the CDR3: TGTGCCAGCAGTTCTACGGGACAGCGAGGTGGCTACACCTTC.

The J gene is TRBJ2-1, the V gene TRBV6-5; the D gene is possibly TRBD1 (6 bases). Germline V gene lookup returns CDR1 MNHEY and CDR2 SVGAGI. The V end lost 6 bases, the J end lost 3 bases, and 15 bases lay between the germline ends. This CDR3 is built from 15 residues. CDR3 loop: CASSQGQLLYNEQFF. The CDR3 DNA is TGTGCCAGCAGCCAAGGACAGTTACTCTACAATGAGCAGTTCTTC.

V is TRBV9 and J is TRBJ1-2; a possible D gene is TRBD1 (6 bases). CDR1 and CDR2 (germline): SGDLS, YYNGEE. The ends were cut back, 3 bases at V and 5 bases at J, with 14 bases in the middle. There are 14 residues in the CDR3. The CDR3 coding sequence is TGTGCCAGCAGCGGACGGGGGCGCAGTTATGGCTACACCTTC. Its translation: CASSGRGRSYGYTF.

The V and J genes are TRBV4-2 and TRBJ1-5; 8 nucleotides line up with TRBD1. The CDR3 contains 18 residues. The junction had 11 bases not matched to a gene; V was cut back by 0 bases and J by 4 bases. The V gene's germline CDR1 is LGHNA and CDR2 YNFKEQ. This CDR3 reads CASSQDPNRDRRNQPQHF. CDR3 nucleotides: TGTGCCAGCAGCCAAGATCCCAACCGGGACAGGAGGAATCAGCCCCAGCATTTT.

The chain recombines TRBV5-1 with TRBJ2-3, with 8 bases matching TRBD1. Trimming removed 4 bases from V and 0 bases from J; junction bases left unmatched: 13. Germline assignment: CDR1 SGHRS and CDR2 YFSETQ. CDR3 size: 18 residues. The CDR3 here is CASSHWGIRDRSTDTQYF. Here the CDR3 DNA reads TGCGCCAGCAGCCATTGGGGGATTAGGGACAGGAGCACAGATACGCAGTATTTT.

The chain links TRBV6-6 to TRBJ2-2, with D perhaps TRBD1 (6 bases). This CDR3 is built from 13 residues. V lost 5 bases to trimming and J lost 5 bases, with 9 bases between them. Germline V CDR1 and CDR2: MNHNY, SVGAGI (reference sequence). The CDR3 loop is CASSRTETGELFF. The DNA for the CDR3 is TGTGCCAGCAGTCGGACAGAAACCGGGGAGCTGTTTTTT.

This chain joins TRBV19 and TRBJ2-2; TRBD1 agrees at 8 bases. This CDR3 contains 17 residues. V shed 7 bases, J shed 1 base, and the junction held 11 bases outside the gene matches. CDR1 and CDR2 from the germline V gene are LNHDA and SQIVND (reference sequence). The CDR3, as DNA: TGTGCCAGTACCGCTCGGTCGGACAGGGTGAACACCGGGGAGCTGTTTTTT. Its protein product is CASTARSDRVNTGELFF.

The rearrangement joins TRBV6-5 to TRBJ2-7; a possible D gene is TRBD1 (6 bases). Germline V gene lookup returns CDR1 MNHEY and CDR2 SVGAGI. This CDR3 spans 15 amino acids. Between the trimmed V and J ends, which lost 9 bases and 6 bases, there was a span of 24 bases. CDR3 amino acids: CARTTEGQGRREQYF. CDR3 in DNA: TGTGCCAGGACGACAGAGGGGCAGGGGCGTCGCGAGCAGTACTTC.

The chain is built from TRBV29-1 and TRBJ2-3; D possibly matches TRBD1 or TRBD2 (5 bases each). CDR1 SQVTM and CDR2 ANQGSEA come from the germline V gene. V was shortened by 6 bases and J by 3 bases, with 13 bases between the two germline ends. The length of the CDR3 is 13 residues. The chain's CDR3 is CSVGDEPTDTQYF. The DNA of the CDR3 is TGCAGCGTAGGGGACGAACCTACAGATACGCAGTATTTT.

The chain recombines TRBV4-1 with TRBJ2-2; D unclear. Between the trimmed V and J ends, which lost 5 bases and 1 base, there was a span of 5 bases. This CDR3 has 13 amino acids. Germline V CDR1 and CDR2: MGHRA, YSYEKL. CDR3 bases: TGCGCCAGCAGCGGTCTGAACACCGGGGAGCTGTTTTTT. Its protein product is CASSGLNTGELFF.

The chain's CDR3 is CATSRELGLPETQYF. The CDR3 DNA sequence: TGTGCCACCAGCAGAGAACTCGGGCTACCAGAGACCCAGTACTTC. The chain has TRBV15 and TRBJ2-5; unclear D gene. Germline lookup yields CDR1 LNHNV and CDR2 YYDKDF (reference sequence). Trimming shortened V by 0 bases and J by 4 bases, and 12 bases separated the two germline ends. This CDR3 is built from 15 residues.

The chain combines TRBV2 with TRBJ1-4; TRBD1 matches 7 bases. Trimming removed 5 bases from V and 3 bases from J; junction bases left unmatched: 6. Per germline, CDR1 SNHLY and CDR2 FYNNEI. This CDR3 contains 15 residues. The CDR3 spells CASSHGTGANEKLFF. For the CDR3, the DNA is TGTGCCAGCAGTCACGGAACAGGGGCTAATGAAAAACTGTTTTTT.

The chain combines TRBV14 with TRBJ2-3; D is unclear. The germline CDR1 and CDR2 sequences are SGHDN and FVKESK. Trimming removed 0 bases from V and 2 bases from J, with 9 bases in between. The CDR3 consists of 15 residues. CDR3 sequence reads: CASSQDQYTTDTQYF. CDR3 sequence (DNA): TGTGCCAGCAGCCAAGATCAGTACACCACAGATACGCAGTATTTT.

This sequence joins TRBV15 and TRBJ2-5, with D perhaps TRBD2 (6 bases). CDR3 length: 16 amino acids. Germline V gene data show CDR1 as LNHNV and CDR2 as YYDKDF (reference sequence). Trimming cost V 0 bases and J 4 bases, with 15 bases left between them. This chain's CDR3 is CATSRDGRGLGETQYF. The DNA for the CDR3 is TGTGCCACCAGCAGAGATGGGCGGGGATTGGGAGAGACCCAGTACTTC.

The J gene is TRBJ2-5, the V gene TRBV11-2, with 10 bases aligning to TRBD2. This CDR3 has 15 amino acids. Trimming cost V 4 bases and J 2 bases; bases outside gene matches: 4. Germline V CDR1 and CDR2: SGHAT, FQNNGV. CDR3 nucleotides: TGTGCCAGCAGCTCGATACTAGCGGGGCAAGAGACCCAGTACTTC. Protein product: CASSSILAGQETQYF.

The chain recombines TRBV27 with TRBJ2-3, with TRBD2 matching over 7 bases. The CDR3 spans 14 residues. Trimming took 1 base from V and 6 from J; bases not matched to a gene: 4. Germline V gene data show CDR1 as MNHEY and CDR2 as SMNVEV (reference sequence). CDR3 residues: CASSLWSGVDTQYF. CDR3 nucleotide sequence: TGTGCCAGCAGTTTATGGAGCGGGGTTGATACGCAGTATTTT.

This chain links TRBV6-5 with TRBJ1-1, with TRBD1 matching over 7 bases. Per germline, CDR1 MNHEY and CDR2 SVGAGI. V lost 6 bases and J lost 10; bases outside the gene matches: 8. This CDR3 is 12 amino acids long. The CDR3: CASRITGAGAFF. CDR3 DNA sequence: TGTGCCAGCAGAATAACAGGGGCAGGAGCTTTCTTT.